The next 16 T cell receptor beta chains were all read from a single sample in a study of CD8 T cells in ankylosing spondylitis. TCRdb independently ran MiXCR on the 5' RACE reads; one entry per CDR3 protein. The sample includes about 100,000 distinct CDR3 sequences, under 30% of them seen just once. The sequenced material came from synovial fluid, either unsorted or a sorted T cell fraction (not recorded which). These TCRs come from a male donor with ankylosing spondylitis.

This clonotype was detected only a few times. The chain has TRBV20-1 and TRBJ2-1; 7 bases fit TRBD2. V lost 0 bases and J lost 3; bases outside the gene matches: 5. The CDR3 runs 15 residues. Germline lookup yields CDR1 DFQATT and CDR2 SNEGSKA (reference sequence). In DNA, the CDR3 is TGCAGTGCTAGAGATGCCGAGCGGGGCTACAATGAGCAGTTCTTC. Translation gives CSARDAERGYNEQFF.

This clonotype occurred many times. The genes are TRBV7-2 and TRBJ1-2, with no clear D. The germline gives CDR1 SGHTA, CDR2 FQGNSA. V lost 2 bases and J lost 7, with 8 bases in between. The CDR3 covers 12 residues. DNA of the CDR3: TGTGCCAGCAGCTTACGAACGCTTGGCTACACCTTC. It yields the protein CASSLRTLGYTF.

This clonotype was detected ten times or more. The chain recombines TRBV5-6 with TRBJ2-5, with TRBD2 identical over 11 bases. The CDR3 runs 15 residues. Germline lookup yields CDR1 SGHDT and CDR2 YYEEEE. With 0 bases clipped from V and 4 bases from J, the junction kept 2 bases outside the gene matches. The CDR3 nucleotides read TGTGCCAGCAGCTTGGTAGCGGGAGGGAGAGAGACCCAGTACTTC. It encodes CASSLVAGGRETQYF.

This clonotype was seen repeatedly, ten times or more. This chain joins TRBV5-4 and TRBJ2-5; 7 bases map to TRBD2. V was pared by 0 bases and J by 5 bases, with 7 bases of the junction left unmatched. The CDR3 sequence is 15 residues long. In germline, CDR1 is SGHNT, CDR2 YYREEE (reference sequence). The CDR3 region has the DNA TGTGCCAGCAGCTTGGAGCGGGATGGAGGGGAGACCCAGTACTTC. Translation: CASSLERDGGETQYF.

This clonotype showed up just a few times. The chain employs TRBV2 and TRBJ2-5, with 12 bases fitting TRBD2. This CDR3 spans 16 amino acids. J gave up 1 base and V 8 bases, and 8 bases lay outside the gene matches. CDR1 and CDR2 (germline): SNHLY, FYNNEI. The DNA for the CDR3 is TGTGCCAGCTCCCGGACTAGCGGGAAGAGCCAAGAGACCCAGTACTTC. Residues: CASSRTSGKSQETQYF.

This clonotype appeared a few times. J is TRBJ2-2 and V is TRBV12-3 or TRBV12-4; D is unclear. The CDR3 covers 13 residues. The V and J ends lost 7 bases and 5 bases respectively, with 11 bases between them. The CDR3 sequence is CASTRIETGELFF. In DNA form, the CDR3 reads TGTGCCAGCACCCGAATCGAGACCGGGGAGCTGTTTTTT.

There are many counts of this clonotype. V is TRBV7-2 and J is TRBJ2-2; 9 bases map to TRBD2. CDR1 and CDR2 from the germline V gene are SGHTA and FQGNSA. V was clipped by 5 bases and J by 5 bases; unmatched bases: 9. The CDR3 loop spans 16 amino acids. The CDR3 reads CASSPGSGRGTGELFF. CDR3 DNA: TGTGCCAGCAGCCCCGGTAGCGGGAGAGGTACCGGGGAGCTGTTTTTT.

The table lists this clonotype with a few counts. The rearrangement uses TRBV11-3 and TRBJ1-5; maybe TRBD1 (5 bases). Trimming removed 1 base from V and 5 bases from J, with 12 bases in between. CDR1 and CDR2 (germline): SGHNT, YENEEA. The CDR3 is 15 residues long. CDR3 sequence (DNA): TGTGCCAGCAGCTTAGGTGGGACCTCCGATCAGCCCCAGCATTTT. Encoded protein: CASSLGGTSDQPQHF.

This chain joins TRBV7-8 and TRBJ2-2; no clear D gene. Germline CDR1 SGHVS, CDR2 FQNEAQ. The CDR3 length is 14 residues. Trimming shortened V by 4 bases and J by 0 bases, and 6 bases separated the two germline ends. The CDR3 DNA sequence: TGTGCCAGCAGCTACTCCGCGAACACCGGGGAGCTGTTTTTT. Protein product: CASSYSANTGELFF.

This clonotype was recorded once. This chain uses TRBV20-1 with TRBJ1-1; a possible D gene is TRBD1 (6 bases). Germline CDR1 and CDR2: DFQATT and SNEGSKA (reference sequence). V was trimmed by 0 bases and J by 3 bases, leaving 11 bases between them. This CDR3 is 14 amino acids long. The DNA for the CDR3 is TGCAGTGCTAGAGATGTACAGGGAGACACTGAAGCTTTCTTT. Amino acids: CSARDVQGDTEAFF.

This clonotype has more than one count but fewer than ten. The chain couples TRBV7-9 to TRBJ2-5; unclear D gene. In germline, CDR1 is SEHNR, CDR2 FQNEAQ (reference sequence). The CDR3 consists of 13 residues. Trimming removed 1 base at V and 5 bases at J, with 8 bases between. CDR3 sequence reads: CASSLDRWETQYF. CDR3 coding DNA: TGTGCCAGCAGCTTAGACCGGTGGGAGACCCAGTACTTC.

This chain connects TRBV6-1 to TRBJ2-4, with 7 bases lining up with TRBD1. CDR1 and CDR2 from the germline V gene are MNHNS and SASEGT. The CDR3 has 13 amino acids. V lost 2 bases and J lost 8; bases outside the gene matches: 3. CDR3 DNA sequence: TGTGCCAGCAGTGAAAAGGGGGCTGACATTCAGTACTTC. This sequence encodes CASSEKGADIQYF.

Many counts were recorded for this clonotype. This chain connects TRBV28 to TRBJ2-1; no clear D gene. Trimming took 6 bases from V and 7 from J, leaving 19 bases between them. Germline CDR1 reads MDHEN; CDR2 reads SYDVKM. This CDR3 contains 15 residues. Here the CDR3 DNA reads TGTGCCAGCAGGACCTCTAGTATAGTCTCGAATGAGCAGTTCTTC. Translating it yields CASRTSSIVSNEQFF.

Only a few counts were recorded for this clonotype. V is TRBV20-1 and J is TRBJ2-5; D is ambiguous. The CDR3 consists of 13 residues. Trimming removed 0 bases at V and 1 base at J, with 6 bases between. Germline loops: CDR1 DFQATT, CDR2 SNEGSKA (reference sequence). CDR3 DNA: TGCAGTGCTAGAGAGGGATTCCAAGAGACCCAGTACTTC. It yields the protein CSAREGFQETQYF.

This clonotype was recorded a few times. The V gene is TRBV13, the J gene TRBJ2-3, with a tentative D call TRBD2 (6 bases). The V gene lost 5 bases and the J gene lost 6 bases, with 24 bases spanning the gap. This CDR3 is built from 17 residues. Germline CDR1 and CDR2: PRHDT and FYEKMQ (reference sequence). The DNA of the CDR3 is TGTGCCAGCAGCCTGACGATAGCGGCCCTCCAAGGGGATACGCAGTATTTT. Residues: CASSLTIAALQGDTQYF.

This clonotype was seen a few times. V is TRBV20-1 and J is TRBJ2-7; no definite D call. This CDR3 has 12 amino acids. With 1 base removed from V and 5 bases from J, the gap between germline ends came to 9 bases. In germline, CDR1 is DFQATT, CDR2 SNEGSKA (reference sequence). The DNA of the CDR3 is TGCAGTGCTAGAGTTGCGAGTCACGAGCAGTACTTC. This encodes CSARVASHEQYF.